The entry that follows covers one T cell receptor beta chain sequence. The data originate from a study of blood T cell repertoires in COVID-19. On the study more broadly: From T cells, B-cell-depleted T cells, or PBMCs came the material, which was cDNA or gDNA.

Grouping used clinical history reported by participants in a survey and questionnaire. Here immunoSEQ multiplex PCR was the method, and the copy in TCRdb shows in-frame clones only, minus some. The repertoire holds roughly 200,000 clones, over 80% seen once, with about 9.4% in the top ten. Germline CDR1 reads LGHDT; CDR2 reads YNNKEL (reference sequence). The V gene lost 4 bases and the J gene lost 3 bases, with 27 bases spanning the gap. The CDR3 is made up of 19 amino acids. This sequence originates from a man in his late teens or twenties with acute COVID-19. Sequenced: PBMCs or T cells enriched from blood (not recorded which). This sequence joins TRBV3-1 (or the pseudogene TRBV3-2) and TRBJ1-1, with D perhaps TRBD1 (6 bases). The DNA of the CDR3 is TGTGCCAGCAGCCCCGATACGGGGGGCGCTAAAATTATGGACACTGAAGCTTTCTTT. It yields the protein CASSPDTGGAKIMDTEAFF.